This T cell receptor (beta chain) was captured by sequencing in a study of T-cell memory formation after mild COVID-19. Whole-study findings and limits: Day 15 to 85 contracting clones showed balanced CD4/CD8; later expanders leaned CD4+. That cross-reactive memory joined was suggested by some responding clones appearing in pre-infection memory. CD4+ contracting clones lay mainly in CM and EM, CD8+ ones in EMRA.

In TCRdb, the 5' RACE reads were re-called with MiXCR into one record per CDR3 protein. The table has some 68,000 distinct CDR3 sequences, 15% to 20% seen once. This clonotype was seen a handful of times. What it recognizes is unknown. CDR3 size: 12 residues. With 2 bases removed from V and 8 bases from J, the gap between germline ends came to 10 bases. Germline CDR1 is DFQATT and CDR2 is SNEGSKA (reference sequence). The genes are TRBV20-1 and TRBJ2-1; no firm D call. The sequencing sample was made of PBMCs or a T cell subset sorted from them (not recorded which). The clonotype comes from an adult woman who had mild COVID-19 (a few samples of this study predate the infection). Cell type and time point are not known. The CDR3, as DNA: TGCAGTGCTAGACCGCGTTCCTATGAGCAGTTCTTC. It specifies CSARPRSYEQFF.